Presented here are 6 T cell receptor beta chains from one specimen sequenced in a study of a mutant IDH1 vaccine in newly diagnosed glioma. Clones were sequenced by immunoSEQ multiplex PCR, and TCRdb holds only the in-frame ones, with some missing. The table includes tens of thousands of clones, approximately 90% detected once. These receptors are not linked to any known antigen. This sample's time point: week 23, last vaccination. Each dose delivered 300 ug of mutant IDH1 20-mer peptide subcutaneously with imiquimod. The specimen was PBMCs, collected from a glioma patient whose treatment included an IDH1 peptide vaccine. All receptors derive from a man aged 50 or older with glioma.

V usage is TRBV28 and J usage is TRBJ2-7, with 10 bases matching TRBD1. V lost 10 bases to trimming and J lost 6 bases; unmatched junction nucleotides: 9. The CDR3 loop spans 13 amino acids. CDR1 MDHEN and CDR2 SYDVKM come from the germline V gene. The CDR3, as DNA: TGTGCCACAGAGGACAGGGGGACAATCGAGCAGTACTTC. Its protein is CATEDRGTIEQYF.

The rearrangement links TRBV28 to TRBJ1-4, with 9 bases that match TRBD1. Trimming at V came to 6 bases and at J to 8 bases, leaving 13 bases not matched to a gene. CDR3 length: 16 amino acids. Germline V gene data show CDR1 as MDHEN and CDR2 as SYDVKM. Here the CDR3 reads CASSAGTGWREEKLFF. CDR3 coding DNA: TGTGCCAGCAGCGCAGGGACAGGGTGGCGTGAAGAAAAACTGTTTTTT.

The gene calls are TRBV5-1 and TRBJ1-1; D gene unclear. The CDR3 sequence is 14 residues long. V lost 0 bases to trimming and J lost 1 base, with 7 bases between them. Germline CDR1 and CDR2: SGHRS and YFSETQ. CDR3 in amino acids: CASSLEVANTEAFF. The CDR3 nucleotides read TGCGCCAGCAGCTTGGAGGTGGCGAACACTGAAGCTTTCTTT.

V and J are TRBV10-3 and TRBJ2-3; D gene ambiguous. The V end was cut by 3 bases, the J end by 2 bases, with 3 bases between. The CDR3 runs 12 residues. CDR1 is ENHRY and CDR2 is SYGVKD in the germline V gene. Here the CDR3 DNA reads TGTGCCATCAGTGACAACACAGATACGCAGTATTTT. It is translated as CAISDNTDTQYF.

The chain employs TRBV5-8 and TRBJ2-7; 9 nucleotides agree with TRBD1. The CDR3 totals 17 residues. Trimming took 4 bases from V and 1 from J; bases not matched to a gene: 12. Germline CDR1 and CDR2: SGHTS and YDEGEE. The CDR3 loop reads CASSAPGQGYKSYEQYF. CDR3 sequence (DNA): TGTGCCAGCAGCGCACCCGGACAGGGGTACAAGTCCTACGAGCAGTACTTC.

A word on this clone: Distinct nucleotide sequences in the sample also encode this CDR3. The chain links TRBV5-1 to TRBJ2-5; 9 bases are shared with TRBD2. Trimming cost V 0 bases and J 9 bases; bases outside gene matches: 12. This CDR3 has 16 amino acids. From germline, CDR1 is SGHRS and CDR2 YFSETQ. The CDR3 DNA reads TGCGCCAGCAGCTTGGGAGAGGGACTAGCCCGTGGGGCCCAGTACTTC. It translates to CASSLGEGLARGAQYF.